This paragraph reports one T cell receptor (beta chain). The data were obtained in a study of T-cell reconstitution after alpha-beta-depleted transplantation in children. Trimming took off 5 bases at V and 1 base at J, with 9 bases between the two ends. CDR1 DFQATT and CDR2 SNEGSKA come from the germline V gene (reference sequence). This CDR3 spans 14 amino acids. Preparation of the TCRbeta library used unique molecular identifiers. Each CDR3 protein gets one entry after TCRdb re-called the PCR reads with MiXCR. Seen here are about 370,000 distinct CDR3 sequences, 20% observed once, and the top ten hold over 3.5%.

V gene TRBV20-1 combines with J gene TRBJ2-6; either TRBD1 or TRBD2 may fit D (5 bases each). The clonotype was recovered from a human donor who donated a stem cell graft to a child with acute myeloid leukemia. Sequenced here: PBMCs from the stem cell graft donor, sampled from the stem cell graft. CDR3 amino acids: CSAWGSSGANVLTF. DNA for the CDR3: TGCAGTGCTTGGGGGTCGTCTGGGGCCAACGTCCTGACTTTC.